This TCR beta chain was recorded in a study of T cell repertoires in cytomegalovirus infection. Study-level background: In public TCR beta signatures, there were indications of both CMV infection and matching HLA type. Study results and caveats: Carriage of CMV together with the relevant HLA was identifiable through cumulative public TCR beta family frequency.

Each CDR3 protein gets one entry after TCRdb re-called the reads with MiXCR. The sample comprises about 260,000 distinct CDR3 sequences, approximately 9.1% of which are singletons, and approximately 16% rests with the top ten. Trimming cost V 4 bases and J 7 bases, with 20 bases left between them. This CDR3 is built from 15 residues. Germline lookup yields CDR1 SGHTA and CDR2 FQGNSA. This clonotype was seen at least ten times. Its antigen is not identified. The rearrangement joins TRBV7-2 to TRBJ2-7; D not resolved. Sample: PBMCs. The receptor was isolated from a human donor in good health (CMV status not recorded). Some clones in this sample may be carry-over from other donors' samples. As DNA, the CDR3 is TGTGCCAGCAGCTCAAGGCGTGGCAGTTTCAAGGAGCAGTACTTC. It translates to CASSSRRGSFKEQYF.